This T cell receptor (beta chain) was sequenced in a study of beta chain features in type 1 diabetes. Study findings and constraints: For Type 1 diabetes patients, all four CD4+ subsets carried TCRB CDR3s that were moderately but significantly shorter.

As for this clone: What it binds is unknown.

Per donor, one heparinised blood draw averaged roughly 110 mL. Every isolated RNA sample was fully reverse transcribed, so sequencing captured expressed TCRB transcripts. Repertoires were generated with immunoSEQ multiplex PCR, while TCRdb's copy carries only in-frame clones and drops some. The table shows 680,000 or so clones, with roughly an eighth occurring only once. Germline assignment: CDR1 MNHNS and CDR2 SASEGT. The CDR3 extends over 15 amino acids. V was pared by 8 bases and J by 1 base, with 7 bases of the junction left unmatched. This clonotype originated in a man aged 18 to 35 with type 1 diabetes. The chain uses TRBV6-1 and TRBJ1-5, with 8 bases lining up with TRBD1. Sequencing used naive CD4+ T cells from blood. CDR3 sequence: CASVGQGWSNQPQHF. The CDR3 DNA reads as TGTGCCAGCGTCGGACAGGGCTGGAGCAATCAGCCCCAGCATTTT.